This TCR beta chain was retrieved from a study of PD-1 blockade in mismatch repair-deficient tumors. Study information: Patients had roughly twelve mismatch repair-deficient cancer types, all previously treated and progressing.

TCR sequencing covered three patients who responded to pembrolizumab. The CDR3 has 15 residues. With 4 bases removed from V and 2 bases from J, the gap between germline ends came to 16 bases. CDR1 SGHNT and CDR2 YYREEE come from the germline V gene (reference sequence). TCRdb keeps only in-frame clones here, not all; method: immunoSEQ multiplex PCR. This table holds about 84,000 clones, 65% to 85% found once. The TCR was taken from an adult with mismatch repair-deficient cancer. Sequencing used peripheral blood, obtained 12 weeks after starting pembrolizumab. This chain uses TRBV5-4 with TRBJ2-7; maybe TRBD2 (5 bases). CDR3 amino acids: CASSKDRGIPYEQYF. The CDR3 DNA sequence: TGTGCCAGCAGCAAAGATCGGGGAATTCCCTACGAGCAGTACTTC.